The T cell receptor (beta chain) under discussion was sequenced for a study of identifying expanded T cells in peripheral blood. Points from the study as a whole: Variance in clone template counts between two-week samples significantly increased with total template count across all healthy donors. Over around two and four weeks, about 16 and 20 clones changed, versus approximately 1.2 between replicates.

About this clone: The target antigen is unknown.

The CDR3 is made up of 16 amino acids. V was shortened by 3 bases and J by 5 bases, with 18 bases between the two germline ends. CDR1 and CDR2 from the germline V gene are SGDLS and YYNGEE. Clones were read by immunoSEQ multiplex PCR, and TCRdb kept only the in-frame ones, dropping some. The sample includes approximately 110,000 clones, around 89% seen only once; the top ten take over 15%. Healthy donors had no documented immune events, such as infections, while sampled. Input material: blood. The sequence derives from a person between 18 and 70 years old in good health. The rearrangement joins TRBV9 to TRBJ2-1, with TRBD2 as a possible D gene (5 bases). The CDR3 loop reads CASSGFREMGNNEQFF. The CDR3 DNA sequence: TGTGCCAGCAGCGGCTTTAGGGAGATGGGTAACAATGAGCAGTTCTTC.